The next 32 T cell receptor beta chains were all read from a single sample in a study of T cell responses to AZD1222 COVID-19 vaccine. Profiled with immunoSEQ multiplex PCR; TCRdb holds only in-frame clones, not every one. The data show approximately 200,000 clones, roughly 94% seen once. The source material was peripheral blood, sampled 28 days after the second dose of the MenACWY control vaccine. The receptor source for this set is an adult who received the MenACWY meningococcal vaccine as a control.

The chain is built from TRBV9 and TRBJ2-5, with 7 bases matching TRBD2. The trim removed 0 bases at V and 4 bases at J, leaving 3 bases unmatched. This CDR3 is 14 amino acids long. Germline V CDR1 and CDR2: SGDLS, YYNGEE. The CDR3 loop reads CASSVGAGTETQYF. CDR3 DNA: TGTGCCAGCAGCGTAGGAGCGGGAACAGAGACCCAGTACTTC. Full variable domain (remainder filled in from reference TRBV9 and TRBJ2-5): DSGVTQTPKHLITATGQRVTLRCSPRSGDLSVYWYQQSLDQGLQFLIQYYNGEERAKGNILERFSAQQFPDLHSELNLSSLELGDSALYFCASSVGAGTETQYFGPGTRLLVL.

The V and J genes are TRBV29-1 and TRBJ2-7, with 9 bases fitting TRBD2. V lost 7 bases and J lost 2; bases outside the gene matches: 9. The germline CDR1 and CDR2 sequences are SQVTM and ANQGSEA. The CDR3 sequence is 14 residues long. The CDR3 nucleotides read TGCAGCGCCAGGGGGGCTAGCGGGGCCTACGAGCAGTACTTC. Encoded protein: CSARGASGAYEQYF.

The chain couples TRBV11-3 to TRBJ1-4; D uncertain. Germline CDR1 reads SGHNT; CDR2 reads YENEEA. The CDR3 is 13 amino acids. Between the trimmed V and J ends, which lost 2 bases and 6 bases, there was a span of 7 bases. The CDR3 region has the DNA TGTGCCAGCAGCTTAAGATCCGATGAAAAACTGTTTTTT. This gives the protein CASSLRSDEKLFF.

The chain combines TRBV11-2 with TRBJ2-4; D might be TRBD1 (7 bases). V was trimmed by 1 base and J by 0 bases, leaving 19 bases between them. The germline gives CDR1 SGHAT, CDR2 FQNNGV. This CDR3 spans 19 amino acids. CDR3 sequence reads: CASSLVPRGAQLAKNIQYF. In nucleotides, the CDR3 is TGTGCCAGCAGCTTAGTTCCCAGGGGGGCCCAACTAGCCAAAAACATTCAGTACTTC.

The chain employs TRBV20-1 and TRBJ1-1; unclear D gene. The CDR3 spans 10 residues. The germline CDR1 and CDR2 sequences are DFQATT and SNEGSKA (reference sequence). Trimming stripped 3 bases from V and 7 bases from J, with 6 bases between. This chain's CDR3 is CSARNLEAFF. DNA for the CDR3: TGCAGTGCTAGGAACCTTGAAGCTTTCTTT.

The chain carries TRBV11-1 and TRBJ2-5; TRBD2 might be the D (5 bases). This CDR3 has 13 amino acids. V was pared by 3 bases and J by 4 bases, with 9 bases between. CDR1 is SGHAT, CDR2 FQDESV, per germline (reference sequence). The CDR3 nucleotides read TGTGCCAGCAGCTTCCCTAGCCCAGAGACCCAGTACTTC. Protein: CASSFPSPETQYF.

The chain joins TRBV5-4 to TRBJ1-3; 8 bases fit TRBD1. Germline lookup yields CDR1 SGHNT and CDR2 YYREEE (reference sequence). The CDR3 extends over 16 amino acids. V lost 4 bases, J lost 0 bases, and 6 bases stayed unmatched. In nucleotides, the CDR3 is TGTGCCAGCAGCGGACAGGGAGGACTCTCTGGAAACACCATATATTTT. It translates to CASSGQGGLSGNTIYF.

DNA of the CDR3: TGTGCCAGCAGCACCGACAGGAACACTGAAGCTTTCTTT. It encodes CASSTDRNTEAFF. J is TRBJ1-1 and V is TRBV7-2; a weak D match, TRBD1 (5 bases). The CDR3 has 13 residues. CDR1 and CDR2 (germline): SGHTA, FQGNSA. The V gene lost 5 bases and the J gene lost 1 base, with 8 bases spanning the gap.

The CDR3 sequence is CASSGQGYEQYF. DNA of the CDR3: TGTGCCAGCTCGGGACAGGGTTACGAGCAGTACTTC. The gene calls are TRBV6-5 and TRBJ2-7; TRBD1 matches 9 bases. CDR1 and CDR2 (germline): MNHEY, SVGAGI. The V gene end was trimmed by 8 bases and the J gene end by 4 bases; junction bases not matched to a gene: 3. The CDR3 runs 12 residues.

Of note for this clone: A junction end diverges from the germline sequence, so it may reflect a read error. The genes are TRBV5-5 and TRBJ2-5; tentatively, D is TRBD1 (5 bases). CDR1 is SGHKS and CDR2 is YYEKEE in the germline V gene (reference sequence). CDR3 length: 13 residues. CDR3 DNA: TGTGCCAGCACCTTGGGGCTCCAAGAGACCCAGTACTTC. It codes for CASTLGLQETQYF.

This clone came up once. The chain has TRBV2 and TRBJ1-5; TRBD1 might be the D (5 bases). V gave up 4 bases and J gave up 9 bases, with 16 bases separating them. CDR1 and CDR2 from the germline V gene are SNHLY and FYNNEI. The CDR3 length is 14 residues. As DNA, the CDR3 is TGTGCCAGCAGTGCCATGCAGGGATCTCCGCCCCAGCATTTT. It translates to CASSAMQGSPPQHF.

This clone came up once. The chain combines TRBV3-1 (or the pseudogene TRBV3-2) with TRBJ1-5; 7 nucleotides match TRBD1. V lost 4 bases and J lost 1; bases outside the gene matches: 4. The germline CDR1 and CDR2 sequences are LGHDT and YNNKEL (reference sequence). The CDR3 has 15 amino acids. The CDR3 protein is CASSPTGQSNQPQHF. CDR3 sequence (DNA): TGTGCCAGCAGCCCGACGGGACAGAGCAATCAGCCCCAGCATTTT.

CDR3 coding DNA: TGTGCCTGGAGTGGCACCCGGAACAGGGTGGAGACCCAGTACTTC. This sequence encodes CAWSGTRNRVETQYF. The J gene is TRBJ2-5, the V gene TRBV30; a weak D match, TRBD1 (6 bases). CDR3 length equals 15 residues. CDR1 is GTSNPN, CDR2 SVGIG, per germline (reference sequence). V was shortened by 1 base and J by 5 bases, with 17 bases between the two germline ends.

The chain recombines TRBV6-5 with TRBJ1-2, with D perhaps matching TRBD1 (5 bases). Germline loops: CDR1 MNHEY, CDR2 SVGAGI. This CDR3 region has 12 residues. The germline V and J ends were trimmed by 6 bases and 6 bases, with 11 bases remaining between them. CDR3 DNA: TGTGCCAGCAGGGGGACTACCCATGGCTACACCTTC. It yields the protein CASRGTTHGYTF.

V gene TRBV7-8 combines with J gene TRBJ1-4; weak D call: TRBD1 (5 bases). Germline loops: CDR1 SGHVS, CDR2 FQNEAQ. Trimming removed 5 bases at V and 3 bases at J, with 13 bases between. The CDR3 is 15 residues long. The CDR3 here is CASSGAGRANEKLFF. DNA for the CDR3: TGTGCCAGCAGCGGGGCGGGGCGGGCTAATGAAAAACTGTTTTTT.

The genes are TRBV7-2 and TRBJ2-2, with 9 positions matching TRBD2. Germline loops: CDR1 SGHTA, CDR2 FQGNSA. This CDR3 spans 16 amino acids. Trimming took 4 bases from V and 3 from J; bases not matched to a gene: 6. The CDR3 DNA follows: TGTGCCAGCAGCTGGTTAGCGGGAGCGGACACCGGGGAGCTGTTTTTT. Protein product: CASSWLAGADTGELFF.

The CDR3 bases are TGTGCCAGCAGAGACGGAAAAAACATTCAGTACTTC. This gives the protein CASRDGKNIQYF. V is TRBV7-9 and J is TRBJ2-4; D not certain. Trimming stripped 6 bases from V and 4 bases from J, with 7 bases between. Per germline, CDR1 SEHNR and CDR2 FQNEAQ (reference sequence). This CDR3 spans 12 amino acids.

The V call is TRBV5-4, the J call TRBJ1-3; D unclear. The germline V gene has CDR1 SGHNT and CDR2 YYREEE (reference sequence). The CDR3 extends over 16 amino acids. The V end lost 0 bases, the J end lost 1 base, and 11 bases lay between the germline ends. This CDR3 is CASSLAAARSGNTIYF. CDR3 in DNA: TGTGCCAGCAGCTTGGCGGCGGCGCGGTCTGGAAACACCATATATTTT.

The V and J genes are TRBV12-3 or TRBV12-4 and TRBJ1-5; TRBD1 aligns across 7 bases. The CDR3 runs to 13 residues. With V trimmed by 7 bases and J by 5 bases, 5 bases remained unmatched. CDR3 amino acids: CASTPGQDQPQHF. The CDR3 DNA reads as TGTGCCAGCACCCCCGGACAGGATCAGCCCCAGCATTTT.

This chain connects TRBV4-1 to TRBJ1-4; D is possibly TRBD1 (5 bases). Germline V gene lookup returns CDR1 MGHRA and CDR2 YSYEKL. V was clipped by 8 bases and J by 3 bases, with 19 bases between them. This CDR3 has 16 amino acids. The CDR3 loop reads CASGRLEGLANEKLFF. CDR3 coding DNA: TGCGCCAGCGGCCGGCTCGAGGGGCTAGCTAATGAAAAACTGTTTTTT.

The chain has TRBV7-8 and TRBJ2-7; TRBD2 matches at 9 bases. This CDR3 is built from 16 residues. Germline V gene lookup returns CDR1 SGHVS and CDR2 FQNEAQ. Losses at the gene ends were 1 base for V and 4 bases for J; bases not matched to a gene: 8. CDR3 amino acids: CASSLGSSGSEYEQYF. The CDR3 coding sequence is TGTGCCAGCAGCTTAGGAAGTAGCGGGAGTGAGTACGAGCAGTACTTC.

The chain employs TRBV9 and TRBJ2-3, with a tentative D call TRBD2 (6 bases). V lost 2 bases and J 4 bases, leaving 14 bases between the germline ends. This CDR3 is 15 amino acids long. Germline V gives CDR1 SGDLS, CDR2 YYNGEE. The CDR3 sequence: CASSVTSSRADTQYF. The CDR3, as DNA: TGTGCCAGCAGCGTGACTAGTTCAAGGGCAGATACGCAGTATTTT.

This chain uses TRBV7-3 with TRBJ2-1; 14 bases align to TRBD2. V was pared by 4 bases and J by 6 bases, with 8 bases of the junction left unmatched. The CDR3 length is 17 residues. Germline CDR1 reads SGHTA; CDR2 reads FQGTGA. For the CDR3, the DNA is TGTGCCAGCAGCTCCAGGGTGGGACTAGCGGGAGCCAATGAGCAGTTCTTC. This codes for CASSSRVGLAGANEQFF.

This clone was seen once. The chain employs TRBV25-1 and TRBJ2-2; 7 bases align to TRBD2. Trimming took 2 bases from V and 3 from J; bases not matched to a gene: 3. CDR1 and CDR2 (germline): MGHDK, SYGVNS. The CDR3 length is 15 residues. CDR3: CASSEAGADTGELFF. The CDR3 DNA follows: TGTGCCAGCAGTGAAGCGGGAGCGGACACCGGGGAGCTGTTTTTT.

The V gene is TRBV30, the J gene TRBJ1-6; the D is unclear. The length of the CDR3 is 13 residues. Germline CDR1 reads GTSNPN; CDR2 reads SVGIG (reference sequence). V was shortened by 3 bases and J by 7 bases, with 10 bases between the two germline ends. The CDR3 DNA is TGTGCCTGGAGCACGGGGTTAAATTCACCCCTCCACTTT. This codes for CAWSTGLNSPLHF.

There are a few counts of this clone. The rearrangement uses TRBV3-1 (or the pseudogene TRBV3-2) and TRBJ2-2, with a weak D call TRBD2 (5 bases). Trimming cost V 6 bases and J 5 bases, with 19 bases left between them. The CDR3 sequence is 16 residues long. Germline V gene data show CDR1 as LGHDT and CDR2 as YNNKEL (reference sequence). CDR3 sequence reads: CASSSGVWSRTGELFF. In nucleotides, the CDR3 is TGTGCCAGCAGTTCCGGGGTATGGAGTCGGACCGGGGAGCTGTTTTTT.

A word on this clone: A read error may produce the germline difference seen at one junction end. CDR3 in amino acids: CCLIRGQYRSGANVLTF. In DNA form, the CDR3 reads TGCTGCTTGATAAGAGGACAGTACCGCTCTGGGGCCAACGTCCTGACTTTC. The rearrangement uses TRBV9 and TRBJ2-6; tentative D call: TRBD1 (6 bases). The CDR3 extends over 17 amino acids. CDR1 is SGDLS and CDR2 is YYNGEE in the germline V gene. The whole variable domain, filled in from reference TRBV9 and TRBJ2-6, reads DSGVTQTPKHLITATGQRVTLRCSPRSGDLSVYWYQQSLDQGLQFLIQYYNGEERAKGNILERFSAQQFPDLHSELNLSSLELGDSALYFCCLIRGQYRSGANVLTFGAGSRLTVL.

The chain employs TRBV30 and TRBJ1-1; weak D call: TRBD1 (6 bases). Germline lookup yields CDR1 GTSNPN and CDR2 SVGIG (reference sequence). This CDR3 has 13 amino acids. V lost 5 bases and J lost 1, with 11 bases in between. CDR3 DNA: TGTGCCTGGGGTGGGGGCCCGAACACTGAAGCTTTCTTT. It specifies CAWGGGPNTEAFF. Filled out from reference TRBV30 and TRBJ1-1, the complete variable domain reads SQTIHQWPATLVQPVGSPLSLECTVEGTSNPNLYWYRQAAGRGLQLLFYSVGIGQISSEVPQNLSASRPQDRQFILSSKKLLLSDSGFYLCAWGGGPNTEAFFGQGTRLTVV.

The genes are TRBV13 and TRBJ1-1, with 7 bases that match TRBD1. Germline CDR1 is PRHDT and CDR2 is FYEKMQ (reference sequence). V dropped 3 bases and J dropped 3; count of bases not matched to a gene: 13. The CDR3 loop spans 17 amino acids. The CDR3 nucleotides read TGTGCCAGCAGCTTGTTGGGGCAGGGGGTATTGGACACTGAAGCTTTCTTT. Translated, it gives CASSLLGQGVLDTEAFF.

The chain is built from TRBV24-1 and TRBJ2-2; tentatively, D is TRBD2 (5 bases). Per the germline V gene, CDR1 is KGHDR and CDR2 is SFDVKD. The V gene lost 4 bases and the J gene lost 6 bases, with 11 bases spanning the gap. CDR3 length: 14 amino acids. CDR3 protein: CATSDEEGPGELFF. CDR3 DNA: TGTGCCACCAGTGACGAAGAGGGCCCCGGGGAGCTGTTTTTT.

V is TRBV14 and J is TRBJ2-7; a possible D gene is TRBD1 (5 bases). Germline V CDR1 and CDR2: SGHDN, FVKESK. This CDR3 comprises 15 residues. Trimming removed 2 bases from V and 2 bases from J, with 13 bases in between. The CDR3 nucleotides are TGTGCCAGCAGCCAATCTTCCAGGGCCCCCTACGAGCAGTACTTC. It is translated as CASSQSSRAPYEQYF. Using reference TRBV14 and TRBJ2-7 for the parts outside the CDR3, the full variable domain is EAGVTQFPSHSVIEKGQTVTLRCDPISGHDNLYWYRRVMGKEIKFLLHFVKESKQDESGMPNNRFLAERTGGTYSTLKVQPAELEDSGVYFCASSQSSRAPYEQYFGPGTRLTVT.

The rearrangement joins TRBV20-1 to TRBJ2-1; D is possibly TRBD2 (5 bases). V dropped 3 bases and J dropped 0 bases, with 9 bases sitting between them. The CDR3 has 14 amino acids. Germline lookup yields CDR1 DFQATT and CDR2 SNEGSKA (reference sequence). Here the CDR3 reads CSASGSGSYNEQFF. The CDR3 coding sequence is TGCAGTGCTAGTGGGAGCGGCTCCTACAATGAGCAGTTCTTC.